The source of this TCR beta chain is a study of shared clonotypes between healthy human individuals. What was sequenced on ten immunoSEQ deep assay plates was unsorted PBMC DNA. Method: immunoSEQ multiplex PCR; TCRdb's copy keeps in-frame clones and lacks some. Of roughly 500,000 clones listed, more than 65% are singletons. Donors, healthy HIV-negative adults, lacked recent acute infections or vaccinations. All the donors were Caucasian adults who lived in Nashville, Tennessee. Genomic DNA for unsorted samples was obtained from 80 million to 100 million PBMCs. Sequences were obtained from PBMCs. The sequence was collected from a woman aged 40 to 50 in good health. Some clones in this sample may be carry-over from other donors' samples.

CDR3 sequence: CASSRRGGTPEKLFF. The CDR3 coding sequence is TGTGCCAGCAGCCGGCGGGGGGGAACCCCCGAAAAACTGTTTTTT. The chain combines TRBV7-8 with TRBJ1-4; tentative D call: TRBD1 (5 bases). Trimming pared 5 bases from V and 8 bases from J, leaving 18 bases between. Germline V gives CDR1 SGHVS, CDR2 FQNEAQ. This CDR3 region has 15 residues.